In this sample, the clone carrying this TCR beta chain turned up many times. This sample is drawn from a study of T and B cells in COVID-19 patients. Study details: Peripheral blood came from COVID-19 patients with active infection or after recovery.

Each TRB amplification used roughly 240-550 ng of genomic DNA from blood. BIOMED2 TRB-A/B primer pools were used in multiplex TRB PCR. TCRdb reprocessed the multiplex PCR reads via MiXCR and lists one record per CDR3 protein. The table has about 5,000 distinct CDR3 sequences, roughly 25% seen once. V was trimmed by 5 bases and J by 4 bases, leaving 12 bases between them. The CDR3 sequence is 15 residues long. The germline gives CDR1 SEHNR, CDR2 FQNEAQ (reference sequence). The clonotype comes from a human donor with active COVID-19. The chain has TRBV7-9 and TRBJ2-6; D not certain. Sequences were obtained from blood. CDR3 coding DNA: TGTGCCAGCAGCCCCCGGACGACCGGGGCCAACGTCCTGACTTTC. It encodes CASSPRTTGANVLTF. Based on the CDR3 plus reference TRBV7-9 and TRBJ2-6, the full variable domain is DTGVSQNPRHKITKRGQNVTFRCDPISEHNRLYWYRQTLGQGPEFLTYFQNEAQLEKSRLLSDRFSAERPKGSFSTLEIQRTEQGDSAMYLCASSPRTTGANVLTFGAGSRLTVL.